This TCR beta chain was profiled in a study of OX40 agonist ivuxolimab in advanced cancers. Notes on the research overall: Ivuxolimab was a fully human IgG2 agonistic monoclonal antibody targeting the costimulatory receptor OX40 (CD134). Partial responses were achieved by three dose-escalation patients, of whom one had hepatocellular carcinoma and two had cutaneous melanoma. Patients were allowed to have had prior anti-PD-1, anti-PD-L1 or anti-CTLA-4 therapy, and 30% to 40% of the dose-escalation patients had been treated with checkpoint inhibitors. The paper reports the monotherapy dose-escalation portion (N of about 50 patients) of the phase I ivuxolimab trial. A male proportion of almost 85% and a mean age of approximately 61 years, ranging from 23 to 79, were recorded for the dose-escalation cohort. Peripheral TCRbeta sequencing aimed to test whether ivuxolimab altered TCR sequence diversity and caused clonal T-cell expansion. Of the 50 to 55 patients in dose escalation, approximately 20 had hepatocellular carcinoma, about 15 had melanoma, 9 had renal cell carcinoma and 9 had head and neck cancer. Intravenous ivuxolimab was administered to patients every 2 weeks at six dose levels: 0.01, 0.1, 0.3, 1.5, 3 and 10 mg/kg. Results the study describes overall, beyond this receptor: In the 0.1-3.0 mg/kg groups, partial responders were among the patients with the lowest normalized peripheral clonal expansion, particularly in CD8+ T cells. Low levels of normalized T-cell clonal expansion were also seen in some patients who did not respond. After ivuxolimab, expanded clones were on average more numerous among CD8+ T cells than among CD4+ T cells. The antigen specificity of the clonally expanded peripheral T cells was not determined. At doses of 0.1 to 3.0 mg/kg, clonal expansion of both CD4+ and CD8+ blood T cells was observed from baseline to week 6.

To sequence the TCRbeta CDR3 region, genomic DNA was isolated from the sorted cells. The immunoSEQ Assay was used for sequencing of TCRbeta CDR3 regions. As stored in TCRdb, this immuneACCESS dataset retains in-frame rearrangements with V and J assigned. A fraction of the clones does not appear; measured against another copy, unresolved V genes explain less than half of the discrepancy, and the remainder lacks a known reason. The sample yields 65,000 to 75,000 clones; roughly 84% were counted once. Approximately 2% of the sample rests with the top ten. According to the germline V gene, CDR1 reads KGHSH and CDR2 reads LQKENI. The CDR3 runs 16 residues from the cysteine to the phenylalanine. Only the CDR3 portion is preserved as DNA: 48 bases, with reading frame beginning at the first base. Germline trimming amounts to 3 bases on V and 5 bases on J, with 10 as the count of junction bases outside the gene matches.

Patients with autoimmune disease history or receiving systemic immunosuppression were excluded from the trial. In every dose cohort, peripheral blood was drawn for TCR sequencing at baseline, cycle 4 day 1, and cycle 7 day 1. Samples came from an open-label, multicenter, first-in-human phase I dose-escalation trial of ivuxolimab. Adults with locally advanced or metastatic head and neck squamous cell, hepatocellular, melanoma or renal cell carcinoma were enrolled in the trial. Before TCR sequencing, CD4+ T cells and CD8+ T cells were sorted from peripheral blood as separate populations. For this clone: It has no known antigen specificity. No much larger clone is present one base from it, and per-base qualities are unavailable.

Rearrangement joined TRBV18 to TRBJ1-1; 9 bases in the junction line up with TRBD1. Source: CD4+ or CD8+ T cells sorted from blood, taken in a trial of the OX40 agonist ivuxolimab. The sequence was collected from an adult with an advanced solid tumor such as melanoma, head and neck, liver or kidney cancer. The nucleotide sequence is TGTGCCAGCTCACCGGATTTAACGGGACAGGGAACTGAAGCTTTCTTT. This gives the protein CASSPDLTGQGTEAFF.